Given below is one T cell receptor beta chain in context. The sample comes from a study of somatic mutations in cytotoxic T cells in rheumatoid arthritis. CDR1 and CDR2 from the germline V gene are SGHVS and FQNEAQ. CDR3 length equals 17 residues. The V gene end was trimmed by 5 bases and the J gene end by 0 bases; junction bases not matched to a gene: 10. Only in-frame clones appear in the TCRdb table, and some are missing; sequencing was by immunoSEQ multiplex PCR. The sample consists of about 9,600 clones, about 85% of them appearing once. J is TRBJ1-1 and V is TRBV7-8, with 9 bases aligning to TRBD1. The TCR was taken from an adult with rheumatoid arthritis. Sequencing was performed on CD8+ T cells sorted from blood. In nucleotides, the CDR3 is TGTGCCAGCAGCCCCACGGGACAGGGATTCATGAACACTGAAGCTTTCTTT. Translated, it gives CASSPTGQGFMNTEAFF.